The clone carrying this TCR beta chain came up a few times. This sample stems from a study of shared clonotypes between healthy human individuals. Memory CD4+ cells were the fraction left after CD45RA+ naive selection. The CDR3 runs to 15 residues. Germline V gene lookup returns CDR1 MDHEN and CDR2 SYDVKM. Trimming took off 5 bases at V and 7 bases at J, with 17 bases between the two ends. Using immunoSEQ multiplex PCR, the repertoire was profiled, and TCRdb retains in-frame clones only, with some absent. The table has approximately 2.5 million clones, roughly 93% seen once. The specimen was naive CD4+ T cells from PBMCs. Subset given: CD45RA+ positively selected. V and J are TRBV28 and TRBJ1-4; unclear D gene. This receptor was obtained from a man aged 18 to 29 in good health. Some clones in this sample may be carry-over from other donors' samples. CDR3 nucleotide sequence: TGTGCCAGCAGTACACCCGGACGGAGGGTTGAAAAACTGTTTTTT. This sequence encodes CASSTPGRRVEKLFF.